This note documents a single T cell receptor beta chain sequence. This CDR3 region has 15 residues. Germline CDR1 reads SGHRS; CDR2 reads YFSETQ. With 4 bases clipped from V and 3 bases from J, the junction kept 6 bases outside the gene matches. The data were taken from a study of blood T cell repertoires in COVID-19. The overall study: COVID-19 samples collected from the United States, Italy and Spain covered acute and convalescent phases. T cells, B-cell-depleted T cells, or PBMCs supplied cDNA or gDNA.

How the authors handled the data: Quantification of nucleated cells was approximated via reference gene primer amplification. Method: immunoSEQ multiplex PCR; TCRdb's copy keeps in-frame clones and lacks some. V, J and clone size derive from that table, while D and trimming were established from the DNA sequence. The repertoire holds some 180,000 clones, with around 83% as singletons. The rearrangement joins TRBV5-1 to TRBJ1-5; 8 nucleotides agree with TRBD1. The sequencing input was peripheral blood. The origin of this receptor is a human donor in a cohort sampled during active COVID-19. The CDR3 coding sequence is TGCGCCAGCAGCGTTGGGACAGGCATCAATCAGCCCCAGCATTTT. It codes for CASSVGTGINQPQHF.